The 31 T cell receptor beta chains below were found in one sample sequenced in a study of blood T cell repertoires in COVID-19. Profiled with immunoSEQ multiplex PCR; TCRdb holds only in-frame clones, not every one. Here the sample spans a few hundred thousand clones, around 84% being singletons. Sequenced: PBMCs or T cells enriched from blood (not recorded which). All receptors derive from a young man with acute COVID-19.

The chain carries TRBV30 and TRBJ1-6, with D uncertain. This CDR3 is 11 amino acids long. V lost 4 bases to trimming and J lost 7 bases, with 5 bases between them. Germline-derived CDR1 and CDR2 are GTSNPN and SVGIG (reference sequence). CDR3 sequence (DNA): TGTGCCTGGACCGAGAATTCACCCCTCCACTTT. Protein product: CAWTENSPLHF.

The genes are TRBV2 and TRBJ2-3, with TRBD2 matching over 7 bases. This CDR3 region has 15 residues. V lost 7 bases to trimming and J lost 0 bases; unmatched junction nucleotides: 7. Germline V CDR1 and CDR2: SNHLY, FYNNEI. In nucleotides, the CDR3 is TGTGCCAGCAAGGGGAGGGTAACTAGCACAGATACGCAGTATTTT. Its protein product is CASKGRVTSTDTQYF.

V usage is TRBV19 and J usage is TRBJ2-4, with 7 bases that match TRBD1. Germline V gives CDR1 LNHDA, CDR2 SQIVND (reference sequence). This CDR3 is built from 15 residues. Trimming cost V 9 bases and J 8 bases; bases outside gene matches: 16. In DNA, the CDR3 is TGTGCCAGCCAGTTGACAGGGCCCCTCCAGGACATTCAGTACTTC. As protein: CASQLTGPLQDIQYF.

CDR3 DNA: TGTGCCAGTAGTGGGCAACGGGGAGATACGCAGTATTTT. Residues: CASSGQRGDTQYF. V and J are TRBV19 and TRBJ2-3, with D possibly matching TRBD2 (5 bases). Trimming removed 5 bases at V and 5 bases at J, with 11 bases between. The CDR3 runs to 13 residues. The V gene's germline CDR1 is LNHDA and CDR2 SQIVND (reference sequence).

The count of this clone is one. This chain connects TRBV4-2 to TRBJ1-6, with 7 bases that match TRBD1. The CDR3 totals 16 residues. Germline assignment: CDR1 LGHNA and CDR2 YNFKEQ. The ends lost 2 bases at V and 8 bases at J; junction bases unmatched: 9. The DNA of the CDR3 is TGTGCCAGCAGCCAACTACGACAGGGAACGGATTCACCCCTCCACTTT. Encoded protein: CASSQLRQGTDSPLHF.

This clone was found a few times. This chain links TRBV2 with TRBJ2-7, with D perhaps matching TRBD1 (6 bases). Germline CDR1 is SNHLY and CDR2 is FYNNEI. The CDR3 has 15 residues. Trimming shortened V by 7 bases and J by 6 bases, and 22 bases separated the two germline ends. The CDR3 bases are TGTGCCAGCACCCGTGGGGACAACCCGGCCGGCGAGCAGTACTTC. It translates to CASTRGDNPAGEQYF.

J is TRBJ1-1 and V is TRBV5-1, with 8 bases lining up with TRBD1. CDR3 length: 13 amino acids. Germline CDR1 and CDR2: SGHRS and YFSETQ. J lost 6 bases, V lost 4 bases, and 5 bases had no gene match. The CDR3 DNA is TGCGCCAGCAGCCCTCCGACAGGGGCTGAAGCTTTCTTT. Translation: CASSPPTGAEAFF.

The rearrangement uses TRBV18 and TRBJ1-1, with 9 bases aligning to TRBD1. The V gene end was trimmed by 0 bases and the J gene end by 3 bases; junction bases not matched to a gene: 8. Germline CDR1 KGHSH, CDR2 LQKENI. This CDR3 contains 17 residues. CDR3 region: CASSPPTGQGRDTEAFF. The CDR3 DNA is TGTGCCAGCTCACCACCGACGGGACAGGGTCGGGACACTGAAGCTTTCTTT.

This clone appeared a single time. The chain recombines TRBV19 with TRBJ1-2; a possible D gene is TRBD1 (5 bases). The length of the CDR3 is 16 residues. The germline V and J ends were trimmed by 3 bases and 2 bases, with 16 bases remaining between them. The germline V gene encodes CDR1 LNHDA and CDR2 SQIVND (reference sequence). The CDR3 nucleotides are TGTGCCAGTAGTATGGCCCAACTTGGGGGGAACTATGGCTACACCTTC. This sequence encodes CASSMAQLGGNYGYTF.

The V and J genes are TRBV27 and TRBJ2-1, with D perhaps TRBD1 (5 bases). V was clipped by 5 bases and J by 7 bases, with 21 bases between them. CDR3 size: 16 residues. Germline CDR1 MNHEY, CDR2 SMNVEV (reference sequence). The CDR3 loop reads CASSAETGPLGNEQFF. The CDR3 nucleotides are TGTGCCAGCAGTGCGGAAACAGGACCGCTAGGGAATGAGCAGTTCTTC.

The chain employs TRBV11-2 and TRBJ2-3; 8 positions match TRBD1. The ends lost 4 bases at V and 0 bases at J; junction bases unmatched: 0. Germline CDR1 reads SGHAT; CDR2 reads FQNNGV. This CDR3 spans 14 amino acids. CDR3 DNA sequence: TGTGCCAGCAGCTGGACAGGGAGCACAGATACGCAGTATTTT. It translates to CASSWTGSTDTQYF.

The chain employs TRBV10-2 and TRBJ2-5; D is perhaps TRBD1 (7 bases). Germline loops: CDR1 WSHSY, CDR2 SAAADI. V lost 6 bases, J lost 5 bases, and 22 bases lay in between. This CDR3 region has 16 residues. The DNA for the CDR3 is TGCGCCAGCAGCCACGGGGGACAGTTCGGTGGGGAGACCCAGTACTTC. Encoded protein: CASSHGGQFGGETQYF.

The chain carries TRBV9 and TRBJ1-4, with TRBD1 matching 7 bases. V lost 0 bases, J lost 5 bases, and 4 bases stayed unmatched. This CDR3 contains 15 residues. Germline V gene sequence: CDR1 SGDLS, CDR2 YYNGEE. The CDR3 protein is CASSVGTGGNEKLFF. The CDR3 nucleotides are TGTGCCAGCAGCGTAGGGACAGGTGGAAATGAAAAACTGTTTTTT.

Only one count was recorded for this clone. CDR3 DNA sequence: TGTGCCAGTAGTATAGTCCGGGACAATAGGTTGTCCGGGGAGCTGTTTTTT. Translating it yields CASSIVRDNRLSGELFF. The chain joins TRBV19 to TRBJ2-2; possible D gene TRBD1, 6 bases. The CDR3 sequence is 17 residues long. Per the germline V gene, CDR1 is LNHDA and CDR2 is SQIVND (reference sequence). Trimming took 1 base from V and 6 from J, leaving 18 bases between them.

The sample holds one count of this clone. This sequence joins TRBV9 and TRBJ1-6, with D possibly matching TRBD1 (6 bases). Germline V CDR1 and CDR2: SGDLS, YYNGEE. The CDR3 loop spans 16 amino acids. The V and J ends lost 3 bases and 10 bases respectively, with 20 bases between them. The CDR3 DNA follows: TGTGCCAGCAGCGCCGATGTGGGACAAAAGTCGTCACCCCTCCACTTT. It codes for CASSADVGQKSSPLHF. Using reference TRBV9 and TRBJ1-6 for the parts outside the CDR3, the full variable domain is DSGVTQTPKHLITATGQRVTLRCSPRSGDLSVYWYQQSLDQGLQFLIQYYNGEERAKGNILERFSAQQFPDLHSELNLSSLELGDSALYFCASSADVGQKSSPLHFGNGTRLTVT.

The chain uses TRBV2 and TRBJ1-2; no clear D gene. With 7 bases removed from V and 7 bases from J, the gap between germline ends came to 16 bases. Per the germline V gene, CDR1 is SNHLY and CDR2 is FYNNEI. The CDR3 sequence is 13 residues long. CDR3 sequence: CASKVGRESGYTF. As DNA, the CDR3 is TGTGCCAGCAAGGTGGGTAGGGAGAGTGGCTACACCTTC. Supplemented by reference TRBV2 and TRBJ1-2, the full variable domain reads EPEVTQTPSHQVTQMGQEVILRCVPISNHLYFYWYRQILGQKVEFLVSFYNNEISEKSEIFDDQFSVERPDGSNFTLKIRSTKLEDSAMYFCASKVGRESGYTFGSGTRLTVV.

This rearrangement joins TRBV9 to TRBJ1-2, with TRBD1 matching over 8 bases. Germline lookup yields CDR1 SGDLS and CDR2 YYNGEE. J was trimmed by 6 bases and V by 0 bases; bases with no gene match: 7. This CDR3 contains 15 residues. CDR3 DNA: TGTGCCAGCAGCGTAGATGGCAGGGGGCGTGATGGCTACACCTTC. Its translation: CASSVDGRGRDGYTF.

This sequence joins TRBV6-5 and TRBJ2-4, with TRBD1 identical over 9 bases. V was clipped by 4 bases and J by 5 bases; unmatched bases: 6. CDR3 length equals 15 residues. Looked up from germline, CDR1 is MNHEY and CDR2 is SVGAGI. CDR3 nucleotide sequence: TGTGCCAGCAGTTGGACCACAGGGGGCGAAAACATTCAGTACTTC. It translates to CASSWTTGGENIQYF.

J is TRBJ1-2 and V is TRBV5-4, with a tentative D call TRBD1 (5 bases). Germline V gene lookup returns CDR1 SGHNT and CDR2 YYREEE (reference sequence). This CDR3 spans 14 amino acids. V was trimmed by 0 bases and J by 4 bases, leaving 10 bases between them. The CDR3 protein is CASSLVAGPYGYTF. CDR3 nucleotide sequence: TGTGCCAGCAGCTTGGTAGCAGGGCCCTATGGCTACACCTTC.

This clone was seen once. The V gene is TRBV7-9, the J gene TRBJ2-7; D is undetermined. Germline CDR1 reads SEHNR; CDR2 reads FQNEAQ (reference sequence). The CDR3 is made up of 14 amino acids. V lost 3 bases and J lost 3, with 12 bases in between. CDR3 region: CASSFRVRGYEQYF. The CDR3 region has the DNA TGTGCCAGCAGCTTCCGGGTCCGAGGCTACGAGCAGTACTTC.

The genes are TRBV11-2 and TRBJ2-2, with D perhaps TRBD2 (5 bases). Germline loops: CDR1 SGHAT, CDR2 FQNNGV. V gave up 5 bases and J gave up 3 bases, with 10 bases separating them. CDR3 length equals 14 residues. The CDR3 region has the DNA TGTGCCAGCAGCCCCGGACTCTACACCGGGGAGCTGTTTTTT. It encodes CASSPGLYTGELFF.

CDR3 residues: CASSWFRDTEAFF. The CDR3 DNA is TGTGCCAGCAGCTGGTTTCGGGACACTGAAGCTTTCTTT. The rearrangement links TRBV27 to TRBJ1-1; no clear D. Per germline, CDR1 MNHEY and CDR2 SMNVEV (reference sequence). The CDR3 is 13 amino acids. Trimming took off 6 bases at V and 3 bases at J, with 11 bases between the two ends.

The chain carries TRBV30 and TRBJ1-5, with D tentatively TRBD1 (5 bases). Trimming removed 1 base at V and 2 bases at J, with 6 bases between. The germline gives CDR1 GTSNPN, CDR2 SVGIG (reference sequence). The CDR3 length is 13 residues. Here the CDR3 reads CAWSGGGNQPQHF. In nucleotides, the CDR3 is TGTGCCTGGAGTGGGGGGGGCAATCAGCCCCAGCATTTT. The variable domain in full, with the rest retrieved from reference TRBV30 and TRBJ1-5, is SQTIHQWPATLVQPVGSPLSLECTVEGTSNPNLYWYRQAAGRGLQLLFYSVGIGQISSEVPQNLSASRPQDRQFILSSKKLLLSDSGFYLCAWSGGGNQPQHFGDGTRLSIL.

The V and J genes are TRBV9 and TRBJ1-6; TRBD1 might be the D (6 bases). The CDR3 covers 15 residues. In germline, CDR1 is SGDLS, CDR2 YYNGEE. V lost 3 bases and J 9 bases, leaving 16 bases between the germline ends. For the CDR3, the DNA is TGTGCCAGCAGCGCGAGCCCGGGACACCTTTCACCCCTCCACTTT. As protein: CASSASPGHLSPLHF.

This clone was recorded only once. The chain couples TRBV6-5 to TRBJ2-1; D not resolved. Germline-derived CDR1 and CDR2 are MNHEY and SVGAGI. The V end was cut by 7 bases, the J end by 4 bases, with 8 bases between. CDR3 length: 12 residues. The CDR3 region has the DNA TGTGCCAGCACCGAACGGTACAATGAGCAGTTCTTC. It codes for CASTERYNEQFF.

V usage is TRBV5-1 and J usage is TRBJ1-2, with D perhaps TRBD1 (5 bases). Germline-derived CDR1 and CDR2 are SGHRS and YFSETQ. V lost 4 bases and J 4 bases, leaving 14 bases between the germline ends. The CDR3 is 14 residues long. The chain's CDR3 is CASSGTGHTYGYTF. The CDR3 coding sequence is TGCGCCAGCAGCGGTACCGGACATACCTATGGCTACACCTTC.

V and J are TRBV5-4 and TRBJ2-5, with 10 nucleotides matching TRBD1. Trimming cost V 4 bases and J 2 bases; bases outside gene matches: 8. CDR1 is SGHNT and CDR2 is YYREEE in the germline V gene (reference sequence). The CDR3 consists of 16 residues. The CDR3 protein is CASSPGQGRLQETQYF. In DNA, the CDR3 is TGTGCCAGCAGCCCGGGACAGGGGAGGTTACAAGAGACCCAGTACTTC.

The chain has TRBV6-5 and TRBJ2-7; D perhaps matches TRBD1 (6 bases). The CDR3 loop spans 13 amino acids. V lost 5 bases and J 0 bases, leaving 8 bases between the germline ends. Per the germline V gene, CDR1 is MNHEY and CDR2 is SVGAGI. The CDR3 DNA follows: TGTGCCAGCAGTAGACAGGCCTCCTACGAGCAGTACTTC. Encoded protein: CASSRQASYEQYF.

V usage is TRBV9 and J usage is TRBJ1-4; 7 nucleotides align to TRBD1. V trimming: 4 bases; J trimming: 7 bases; junction bases outside the gene matches: 7. Germline CDR1 SGDLS, CDR2 YYNGEE. The CDR3 contains 14 residues. CDR3 sequence: CASSFGQGGEKLFF. The DNA of the CDR3 is TGTGCCAGCAGCTTCGGGCAGGGGGGTGAAAAACTGTTTTTT.

J is TRBJ2-7 and V is TRBV10-1; TRBD1 agrees at 9 bases. The CDR3 loop spans 14 amino acids. Germline V lookup: CDR1 WNHNN, CDR2 SYGVQD (reference sequence). The V segment lost 3 bases and the J segment 2 bases; nucleotides outside the gene matches: 2. The CDR3 sequence: CASSDRDRAYEQYF. The CDR3 DNA reads as TGCGCCAGCAGTGATCGGGACAGGGCCTACGAGCAGTACTTC.

The V and J genes are TRBV25-1 and TRBJ2-7; 12 nucleotides match TRBD2. This CDR3 spans 17 amino acids. The germline CDR1 and CDR2 sequences are MGHDK and SYGVNS. Trimming cost V 4 bases and J 4 bases; bases outside gene matches: 11. The CDR3 here is CASSADSTSGGQYEQYF. As DNA, the CDR3 is TGTGCCAGCAGTGCAGACTCGACTAGCGGGGGCCAGTACGAGCAGTACTTC.